The 5 T cell receptor beta chains given below trace back to one sample, sequenced in a study of cytomegalovirus exposure and HLA in healthy donors. Produced via immunoSEQ multiplex PCR; TCRdb's table is partial and in-frame only. Of roughly 100,000 clones listed, about 95% were seen once; the top ten hold almost 0.9%. Source material: PBMCs. These receptor sequences come from a woman in her late teens or twenties in good health and CMV-seronegative.

This clone was counted once. The V call is TRBV7-8, the J call TRBJ1-5; a possible D gene is TRBD1 (5 bases). The CDR3 is 13 residues long. Germline assignment: CDR1 SGHVS and CDR2 FQNEAQ. Trimming took 6 bases from V and 7 from J, leaving 13 bases between them. CDR3 sequence reads: CASSYSSGQPQHF. CDR3 nucleotides: TGTGCCAGCAGTTACAGCTCAGGGCAGCCCCAGCATTTT.

The J gene is TRBJ2-1, the V gene TRBV9; unclear D gene. The germline V gene encodes CDR1 SGDLS and CDR2 YYNGEE. V was trimmed by 2 bases and J by 3 bases, leaving 12 bases between them. CDR3 length: 15 amino acids. This CDR3 reads CASSVELINYNEQFF. The CDR3 DNA reads TGTGCCAGCAGCGTTGAACTAATAAACTACAATGAGCAGTTCTTC.

This chain joins TRBV10-3 and TRBJ1-4; perhaps TRBD1 as D (5 bases). V gave up 6 bases and J gave up 2 bases, with 10 bases separating them. This CDR3 has 14 residues. Germline values: CDR1 ENHRY, CDR2 SYGVKD. The CDR3 spells CAIRSTDTNEKLFF. The CDR3, as DNA: TGTGCCATCAGGTCGACAGATACTAATGAAAAACTGTTTTTT.

CDR3 bases: TGTGCCAGCAGCTCAAGGGACAGACACAATGAGCAGTTCTTC. This sequence encodes CASSSRDRHNEQFF. This chain joins TRBV7-9 and TRBJ2-1, with 7 bases matching TRBD1. CDR3 length: 14 residues. V gave up 4 bases and J gave up 5 bases; unmatched junction bases: 5. Germline V gene sequence: CDR1 SEHNR, CDR2 FQNEAQ (reference sequence).

The chain joins TRBV7-9 to TRBJ1-5; D remains unclear. The ends were cut back, 5 bases at V and 3 bases at J, with 14 bases in the middle. CDR3 length: 15 amino acids. Germline values: CDR1 SEHNR, CDR2 FQNEAQ (reference sequence). The CDR3 DNA is TGTGCCAGCAGCCCCGGAGGCGTTTACAATCAGCCCCAGCATTTT. Its protein is CASSPGGVYNQPQHF.